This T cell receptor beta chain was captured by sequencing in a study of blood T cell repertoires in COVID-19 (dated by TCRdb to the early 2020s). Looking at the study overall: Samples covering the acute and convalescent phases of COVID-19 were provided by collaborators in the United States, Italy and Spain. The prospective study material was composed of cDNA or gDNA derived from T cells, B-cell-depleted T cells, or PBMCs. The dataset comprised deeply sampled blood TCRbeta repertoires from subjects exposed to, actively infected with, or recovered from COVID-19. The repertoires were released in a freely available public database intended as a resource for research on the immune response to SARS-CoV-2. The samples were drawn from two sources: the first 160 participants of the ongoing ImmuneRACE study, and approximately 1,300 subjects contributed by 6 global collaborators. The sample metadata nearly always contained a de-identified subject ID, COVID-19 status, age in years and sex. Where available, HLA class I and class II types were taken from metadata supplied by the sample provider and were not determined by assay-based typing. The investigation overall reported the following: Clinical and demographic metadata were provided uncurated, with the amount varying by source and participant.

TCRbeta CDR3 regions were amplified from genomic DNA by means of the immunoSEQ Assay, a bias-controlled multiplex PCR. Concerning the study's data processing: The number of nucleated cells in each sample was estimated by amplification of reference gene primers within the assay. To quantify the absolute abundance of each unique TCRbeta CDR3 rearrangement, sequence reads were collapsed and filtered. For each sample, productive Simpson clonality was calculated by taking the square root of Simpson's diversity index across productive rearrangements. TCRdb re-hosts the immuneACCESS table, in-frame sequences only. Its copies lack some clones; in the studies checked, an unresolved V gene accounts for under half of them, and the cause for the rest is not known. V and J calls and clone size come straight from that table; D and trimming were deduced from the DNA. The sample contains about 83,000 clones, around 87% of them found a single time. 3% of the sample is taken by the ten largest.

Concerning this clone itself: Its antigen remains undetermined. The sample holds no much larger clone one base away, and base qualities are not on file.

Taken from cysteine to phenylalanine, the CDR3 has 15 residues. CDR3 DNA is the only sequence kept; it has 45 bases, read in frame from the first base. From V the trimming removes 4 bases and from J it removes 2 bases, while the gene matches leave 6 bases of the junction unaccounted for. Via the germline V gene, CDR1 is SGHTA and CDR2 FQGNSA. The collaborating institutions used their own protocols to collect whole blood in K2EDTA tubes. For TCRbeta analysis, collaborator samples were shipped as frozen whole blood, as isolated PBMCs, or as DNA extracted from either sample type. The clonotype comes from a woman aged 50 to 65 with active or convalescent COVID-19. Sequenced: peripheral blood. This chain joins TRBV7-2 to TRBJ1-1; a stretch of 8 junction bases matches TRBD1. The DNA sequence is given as TGTGCCAGCAGCTATCGACAGGGGAGCAACACTGAAGCTTTCTTT. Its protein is CASSYRQGSNTEAFF.